This T cell receptor beta chain was profiled in a study of T cell changes during pregnancy in multiple sclerosis. V dropped 5 bases and J dropped 7; count of bases not matched to a gene: 9. CDR1 MNHEY and CDR2 SVGAGI come from the germline V gene. The CDR3 length is 15 residues. Profiled with immunoSEQ multiplex PCR; TCRdb holds only in-frame clones, not every one. Of approximately 98,000 clones listed, roughly 94% are singletons. The V gene is TRBV6-5, the J gene TRBJ2-7; 12 bases fit TRBD1. Sequences were derived from peripheral blood, sampled after pregnancy. The clonotype comes from a female donor in good health, enrolled as a control in a pregnancy study. For the CDR3, the DNA is TGTGCCAGCAGTACGGGACAGGGGGCATATTGGGAGCAGTACTTC. Translation: CASSTGQGAYWEQYF.